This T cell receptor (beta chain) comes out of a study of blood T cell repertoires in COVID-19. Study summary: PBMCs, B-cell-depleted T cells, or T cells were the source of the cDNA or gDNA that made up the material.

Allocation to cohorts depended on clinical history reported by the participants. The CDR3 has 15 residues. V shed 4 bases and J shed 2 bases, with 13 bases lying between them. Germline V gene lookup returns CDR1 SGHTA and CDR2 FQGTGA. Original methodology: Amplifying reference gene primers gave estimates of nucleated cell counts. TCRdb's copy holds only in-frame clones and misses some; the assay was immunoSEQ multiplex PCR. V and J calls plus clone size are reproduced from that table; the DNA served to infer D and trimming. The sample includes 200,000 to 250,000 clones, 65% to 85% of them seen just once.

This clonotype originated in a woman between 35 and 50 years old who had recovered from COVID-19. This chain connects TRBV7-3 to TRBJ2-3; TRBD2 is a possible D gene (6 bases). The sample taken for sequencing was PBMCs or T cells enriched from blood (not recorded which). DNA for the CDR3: TGTGCCAGCAGCTGGTCCGGGGGACCCACAGATACGCAGTATTTT. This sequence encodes CASSWSGGPTDTQYF.